These 8 T cell receptor beta chains share one sample of origin, sequenced in a study of PD-L1 blockade in urothelial cancer. Time point meaning: peripheral blood 6 weeks after treatment start. Sequencing used immunoSEQ multiplex PCR; TCRdb keeps in-frame clones, though not all of them. The sample yields about 76,000 clones, approximately 90% seen once. Here the sequenced sample was PBMCs, taken around atezolizumab (anti-PD-L1) treatment. These receptors originate from a woman at least 80 years old with urothelial cancer.

The V gene is TRBV5-1, the J gene TRBJ2-1; 13 bases match TRBD2. The V gene's germline CDR1 is SGHRS and CDR2 YFSETQ. J lost 4 bases, V lost 5 bases, and 9 bases had no gene match. CDR3 size: 17 residues. The CDR3 reads CASRLTSGRGAYNEQFF. The CDR3 DNA reads as TGCGCCAGCAGACTAACTAGCGGGAGGGGGGCATACAATGAGCAGTTCTTC.

The chain is built from TRBV7-9 and TRBJ1-1; tentative D call: TRBD1 (6 bases). Trimming cost V 5 bases and J 4 bases, with 17 bases left between them. The CDR3 is 15 residues long. The germline V gene has CDR1 SEHNR and CDR2 FQNEAQ (reference sequence). CDR3 DNA sequence: TGTGCCAGCAGCCCAGGGGACATCGTCCTCACTGAAGCTTTCTTT. Translation gives CASSPGDIVLTEAFF.

The V and J genes are TRBV6-5 and TRBJ2-1; 13 positions agree with TRBD2. V was pared by 3 bases and J by 6 bases, with 5 bases of the junction left unmatched. From germline, CDR1 is MNHEY and CDR2 SVGAGI. CDR3 length: 16 residues. The DNA for the CDR3 is TGTGCCAGCAGTTATGCCGGGACTAGCGGGGTCAATGAGCAGTTCTTC. This codes for CASSYAGTSGVNEQFF.

The CDR3 bases are TGTGCCTGGAGCCTCCATACAGGGAACTATGGCTACACCTTC. Translating it yields CAWSLHTGNYGYTF. The chain is built from TRBV30 and TRBJ1-2, with D maybe TRBD1 (6 bases). V was shortened by 3 bases and J by 2 bases, with 13 bases between the two germline ends. This CDR3 contains 14 residues. Germline CDR1 GTSNPN, CDR2 SVGIG (reference sequence).

The rearrangement joins TRBV18 to TRBJ2-3; weak D call: TRBD1 (6 bases). The CDR3 sequence is 17 residues long. V lost 3 bases and J 1 base, leaving 17 bases between the germline ends. CDR1 and CDR2 (germline): KGHSH, LQKENI. CDR3 in amino acids: CASSPTTGSGGTDTQYF. The CDR3 DNA reads as TGTGCCAGCTCACCTACTACAGGGAGTGGTGGCACAGATACGCAGTATTTT.

The chain couples TRBV29-1 to TRBJ1-4, with D tentatively TRBD1 (5 bases). Germline assignment: CDR1 SQVTM and CDR2 ANQGSEA. Deletions cut 7 bases from V and 3 bases from J, with 9 bases between. The CDR3 is 12 residues long. The CDR3, as DNA: TGCAGCGGGGGGGAATCTAATGAAAAACTGTTTTTT. This gives the protein CSGGESNEKLFF.

The chain carries TRBV19 and TRBJ1-1; D is uncertain. V was pared by 3 bases and J by 6 bases, with 11 bases between. This CDR3 is built from 13 residues. Germline assignment: CDR1 LNHDA and CDR2 SQIVND (reference sequence). CDR3 region: CASSIRTPPEAFF. CDR3 nucleotide sequence: TGTGCCAGTAGTATCAGGACTCCCCCTGAAGCTTTCTTT.

The CDR3 DNA reads as TGTGCCAGCAGCCCTCAGGGAACAGGCCCGTTTGACTATGGCTACACCTTC. Its translation: CASSPQGTGPFDYGYTF. This rearrangement joins TRBV14 to TRBJ1-2; weak D call: TRBD1 (5 bases). Germline V lookup: CDR1 SGHDN, CDR2 FVKESK. V lost 4 bases and J 3 bases, leaving 21 bases between the germline ends. The CDR3 length is 17 residues.